This T cell receptor (beta chain) was recovered during a study of cytomegalovirus exposure and HLA in healthy donors. General study points: Earlier results showed most TCR beta V segments being productive about 87% or about 30% of the time.

Germline loops: CDR1 MNHNS, CDR2 SASEGT. The V gene lost 4 bases and the J gene lost 0 bases, with 13 bases spanning the gap. The CDR3 has 17 residues. This clone was recorded once. What it binds is unknown. The primer mix had 60 Vbeta and 13 Jbeta primers. Profiled with immunoSEQ multiplex PCR; TCRdb holds only in-frame clones, not every one. The sample holds roughly 120,000 clones, 80% to 85% seen once. The chain couples TRBV6-1 to TRBJ1-6, with D perhaps matching TRBD1 (5 bases). Sequenced material: PBMCs. The sequence was obtained from a woman aged 60 to 75 in good health and CMV-seropositive. CDR3 nucleotide sequence: TGTGCCAGCAGTGGCAGGGTCCTGAGCTCCTATAATTCACCCCTCCACTTT. Its translation is CASSGRVLSSYNSPLHF.